The 32 T cell receptor beta chains below come from one sample, sequenced in a study of T cell changes during pregnancy in multiple sclerosis. Data came from immunoSEQ multiplex PCR; TCRdb stores just in-frame clones and leaves some out. This table holds more than 70,000 clones, 90% to 95% found once. Source: peripheral blood, taken after pregnancy. Receptor source: a female donor in good health, enrolled as a control in a pregnancy study.

This sequence joins TRBV4-3 and TRBJ2-7; 11 bases line up with TRBD2. Germline V gene data show CDR1 as LGHNA and CDR2 as YSLEER. The J segment lost 2 bases and the V segment lost 0 bases, leaving 18 bases of the junction unmatched. The CDR3 totals 21 residues. CDR3 in DNA: TGCGCCAGCAGCCAAGATCCCGCAGGTCTTAGACTAGCGGGGTTGGCCTACGAGCAGTACTTC. Amino acid sequence: CASSQDPAGLRLAGLAYEQYF.

V gene TRBV7-2 combines with J gene TRBJ2-3; 7 bases are shared with TRBD2. CDR1 SGHTA and CDR2 FQGNSA come from the germline V gene. The CDR3 runs 15 residues. V shed 1 base and J 2 bases; nucleotides not matched to a gene: 3. The CDR3 loop is CASSLVAGVTDTQYF. The CDR3 nucleotides are TGTGCCAGCAGCTTAGTAGCGGGCGTCACAGATACGCAGTATTTT. Drawing the rest from reference TRBV7-2 and TRBJ2-3, the complete variable domain is GAGVSQSPSNKVTEKGKDVELRCDPISGHTALYWYRQSLGQGLEFLIYFQGNSAPDKSGLPSDRFSAERTGGSVSTLTIQRTQQEDSAVYLCASSLVAGVTDTQYFGPGTRLTVL.

The chain recombines TRBV5-1 with TRBJ2-1; no firm D call. The CDR3 sequence is 13 residues long. The germline V and J ends were trimmed by 1 base and 7 bases, with 9 bases remaining between them. CDR1 is SGHRS and CDR2 is YFSETQ in the germline V gene. The CDR3 loop reads CASSLSSLNEQFF. CDR3 nucleotide sequence: TGCGCCAGCAGCTTGAGCTCCTTGAATGAGCAGTTCTTC.

V gene TRBV2 combines with J gene TRBJ2-7; D is unclear. V lost 6 bases and J 4 bases, leaving 4 bases between the germline ends. This CDR3 is 10 amino acids long. Per germline, CDR1 SNHLY and CDR2 FYNNEI. DNA of the CDR3: TGTGCCAGCAGGGAGTACGAGCAGTACTTC. Residues: CASREYEQYF.

The chain combines TRBV4-3 with TRBJ1-1, with 7 bases that match TRBD1. V lost 4 bases to trimming and J lost 3 bases; unmatched junction nucleotides: 2. Germline values: CDR1 LGHNA, CDR2 YSLEER. This CDR3 contains 13 residues. DNA for the CDR3: TGCGCCAGCAGCCTCAGGGGGGACACTGAAGCTTTCTTT. Translation: CASSLRGDTEAFF.

The chain couples TRBV28 to TRBJ2-5; TRBD2 agrees at 9 bases. Trimming took 7 bases from V and 5 from J; bases not matched to a gene: 11. The CDR3 sequence is 15 residues long. Per the germline V gene, CDR1 is MDHEN and CDR2 is SYDVKM. The CDR3 sequence is CASTLGRGGRETQYF. CDR3 DNA sequence: TGTGCCAGCACCTTGGGGCGGGGGGGCAGGGAGACCCAGTACTTC. Supplemented by reference TRBV28 and TRBJ2-5, the full variable domain reads DVKVTQSSRYLVKRTGEKVFLECVQDMDHENMFWYRQDPGLGLRLIYFSYDVKMKEKGDIPEGYSVSREKKERFSLILESASTNQTSMYLCASTLGRGGRETQYFGPGTRLLVL.

This chain joins TRBV7-9 and TRBJ2-3, with 7 bases identical to TRBD1. Germline CDR1 and CDR2: SEHNR and FQNEAQ (reference sequence). The CDR3 has 13 amino acids. V shed 5 bases, J shed 2 bases, and the junction held 1 base outside the gene matches. CDR3 in amino acids: CASSQGDTDTQYF. DNA of the CDR3: TGTGCCAGCAGCCAGGGGGACACAGATACGCAGTATTTT.

This sequence joins TRBV7-3 and TRBJ2-3; 9 bases fit TRBD2. The germline CDR1 and CDR2 sequences are SGHTA and FQGTGA. The junction had 4 bases not matched to a gene; V was cut back by 6 bases and J by 3 bases. The CDR3 extends over 14 amino acids. The CDR3 loop is CASSEAGGTDTQYF. DNA for the CDR3: TGTGCCAGCAGTGAGGCGGGGGGGACAGATACGCAGTATTTT.

This clone was detected a few times. The chain joins TRBV7-3 to TRBJ1-6; D gene unclear. The germline gives CDR1 SGHTA, CDR2 FQGTGA. Trimming pared 3 bases from V and 7 bases from J, leaving 13 bases between. This CDR3 has 15 amino acids. CDR3 bases: TGTGCCAGCAGCTTGCGCAGCCTCGGGAATTCACCCCTCCACTTT. Its protein is CASSLRSLGNSPLHF.

The table lists this clone with a few counts. This sequence joins TRBV14 and TRBJ2-3; 8 nucleotides align to TRBD2. Looked up from germline, CDR1 is SGHDN and CDR2 is FVKESK. This CDR3 region has 16 residues. With 1 base clipped from V and 6 bases from J, the junction kept 9 bases outside the gene matches. CDR3 loop: CASSQANAGGPDTQYF. Written as DNA, the CDR3 is TGTGCCAGCAGCCAAGCGAATGCGGGGGGCCCGGATACGCAGTATTTT.

The chain uses TRBV9 and TRBJ2-7, with TRBD1 matching 10 bases. Trimming took 2 bases from V and 2 from J; bases not matched to a gene: 1. The CDR3 is 14 amino acids. Germline lookup yields CDR1 SGDLS and CDR2 YYNGEE. CDR3 nucleotide sequence: TGTGCCAGCAGCGTGGGACAGGGGCCCTACGAGCAGTACTTC. It translates to CASSVGQGPYEQYF.

This chain links TRBV7-2 with TRBJ1-4, with 9 bases lining up with TRBD1. Germline CDR1 reads SGHTA; CDR2 reads FQGNSA. V shed 4 bases and J 3 bases; nucleotides not matched to a gene: 3. The CDR3 is 15 amino acids. Here the CDR3 DNA reads TGTGCCAGCAGCTCCTGGACAGGGGCTAATGAAAAACTGTTTTTT. Its translation: CASSSWTGANEKLFF.

The J gene is TRBJ2-1, the V gene TRBV7-3; D call uncertain. This CDR3 region has 13 residues. V lost 0 bases to trimming and J lost 6 bases, with 6 bases between them. Germline CDR1 is SGHTA and CDR2 is FQGTGA. Here the CDR3 reads CASSLTPVNEQFF. The CDR3 DNA reads TGTGCCAGCAGCTTAACCCCGGTCAATGAGCAGTTCTTC. Based on the CDR3 plus reference TRBV7-3 and TRBJ2-1, the full variable domain is GAGVSQTPSNKVTEKGKYVELRCDPISGHTALYWYRQSLGQGPEFLIYFQGTGAADDSGLPNDRFFAVRPEGSVSTLKIQRTERGDSAVYLCASSLTPVNEQFFGPGTRLTVL.

This clone was observed a few times. The chain joins TRBV4-2 to TRBJ1-5; D gene uncertain. The germline V gene has CDR1 LGHNA and CDR2 YNFKEQ. V was trimmed by 1 base and J by 2 bases, leaving 9 bases between them. The CDR3 is made up of 15 amino acids. The CDR3 region is CASSQGLWGNQPQHF. The CDR3 coding sequence is TGTGCCAGCAGCCAAGGACTGTGGGGCAATCAGCCCCAGCATTTT.

The V gene is TRBV19, the J gene TRBJ2-7, with TRBD1 identical over 10 bases. The CDR3 spans 14 residues. CDR1 and CDR2 (germline): LNHDA, SQIVND (reference sequence). V shed 4 bases and J 3 bases; nucleotides not matched to a gene: 3. CDR3 residues: CASSTGTGVYEQYF. The CDR3 DNA reads as TGTGCCAGTAGTACCGGGACAGGGGTCTACGAGCAGTACTTC.

The chain links TRBV7-9 to TRBJ1-1, with 10 bases fitting TRBD1. Germline V lookup: CDR1 SEHNR, CDR2 FQNEAQ (reference sequence). CDR3 length equals 15 residues. V lost 4 bases and J lost 1; bases outside the gene matches: 3. CDR3 amino acids: CASSSRDRGNTEAFF. For the CDR3, the DNA is TGTGCCAGCAGCTCCCGGGACAGGGGGAACACTGAAGCTTTCTTT.

The chain employs TRBV19 and TRBJ2-1, with TRBD2 matching 10 bases. The V gene's germline CDR1 is LNHDA and CDR2 SQIVND (reference sequence). This CDR3 comprises 15 residues. The junction had 8 bases not matched to a gene; V was cut back by 8 bases and J by 4 bases. CDR3 in amino acids: CASQGGLAIYNEQFF. DNA of the CDR3: TGTGCCAGTCAGGGGGGACTAGCGATATACAATGAGCAGTTCTTC.

The J gene is TRBJ1-2, the V gene TRBV7-3; TRBD1 matches at 7 bases. The CDR3 contains 13 residues. CDR1 SGHTA and CDR2 FQGTGA come from the germline V gene. V lost 4 bases, J lost 4 bases, and 3 bases stayed unmatched. The CDR3 nucleotides read TGTGCCAGCAGCTCGTCAGGGGGCTATGGCTACACCTTC. Translation: CASSSSGGYGYTF.

The CDR3 nucleotides read TGTGCCAGCTCACCGACAGGGGCGGGAGAGACCCAGTACTTC. It yields the protein CASSPTGAGETQYF. This chain connects TRBV18 to TRBJ2-5, with 8 nucleotides matching TRBD1. The CDR3 is 14 residues long. Germline V lookup: CDR1 KGHSH, CDR2 LQKENI. V lost 3 bases to trimming and J lost 4 bases; unmatched junction nucleotides: 4.

The chain joins TRBV9 to TRBJ1-4, with TRBD1 as a possible D gene (5 bases). Between the trimmed V and J ends, which lost 10 bases and 5 bases, there was a span of 12 bases. Germline V gives CDR1 SGDLS, CDR2 YYNGEE. This CDR3 comprises 12 residues. This CDR3 reads CAAGKGNEKLFF. The CDR3 region has the DNA TGTGCCGCAGGGAAAGGGAATGAAAAACTGTTTTTT.

V and J are TRBV11-2 and TRBJ2-2; D ambiguous. Germline values: CDR1 SGHAT, CDR2 FQNNGV. The CDR3 length is 13 residues. The V and J ends lost 5 bases and 7 bases respectively, with 11 bases between them. CDR3 coding DNA: TGTGCCAGCAGCCCGAGTGGAGTCGGGGAGCTGTTTTTT. This translates into CASSPSGVGELFF. The variable domain in full, with the rest retrieved from reference TRBV11-2 and TRBJ2-2, is EAGVAQSPRYKIIEKRQSVAFWCNPISGHATLYWYQQILGQGPKLLIQFQNNGVVDDSQLPKDRFSAERLKGVDSTLKIQPAKLEDSAVYLCASSPSGVGELFFGEGSRLTVL.

This chain connects TRBV5-4 to TRBJ2-1; 7 bases line up with TRBD1. From germline, CDR1 is SGHNT and CDR2 YYREEE (reference sequence). Trimming cost V 4 bases and J 7 bases; bases outside gene matches: 2. The CDR3 totals 12 residues. The CDR3 DNA reads as TGTGCCAGCAGCCCGACAGGGAATGAGCAGTTCTTC. Translated: CASSPTGNEQFF.

The rearrangement joins TRBV5-1 to TRBJ2-3; 7 bases match TRBD2. CDR3 length: 15 residues. Germline loops: CDR1 SGHRS, CDR2 YFSETQ. With V trimmed by 4 bases and J by 5 bases, 10 bases remained unmatched. As DNA, the CDR3 is TGCGCCAGCAGCCGCGGGGGTCCAGTTGGAGATACGCAGTATTTT. This codes for CASSRGGPVGDTQYF.

J is TRBJ2-3 and V is TRBV27; D perhaps matches TRBD1 (6 bases). The V and J ends lost 5 bases and 2 bases respectively, with 11 bases between them. Germline CDR1 is MNHEY and CDR2 is SMNVEV (reference sequence). This CDR3 contains 14 residues. This CDR3 is CASSGRGPTDTQYF. In DNA, the CDR3 is TGTGCCAGCAGTGGCAGGGGACCCACAGATACGCAGTATTTT.

CDR3 in DNA: TGTGCCAGCAGCCCACGGACAGGGACGAACGAGCAGTACTTC. Translating gives CASSPRTGTNEQYF. The gene calls are TRBV28 and TRBJ2-7; 8 nucleotides align to TRBD1. V shed 6 bases and J 5 bases; nucleotides not matched to a gene: 9. Germline CDR1 and CDR2: MDHEN and SYDVKM. There are 14 residues in the CDR3.

This rearrangement joins TRBV4-3 to TRBJ1-1; TRBD1 matches 8 bases. With V trimmed by 0 bases and J by 7 bases, 7 bases remained unmatched. The CDR3 contains 15 residues. Looked up from germline, CDR1 is LGHNA and CDR2 is YSLEER. The CDR3 loop reads CASSQEGQGAGEAFF. CDR3 DNA: TGCGCCAGCAGCCAAGAAGGGCAGGGGGCCGGTGAAGCTTTCTTT.

The chain joins TRBV5-4 to TRBJ2-5, with 11 bases identical to TRBD1. V lost 2 bases and J lost 5; bases outside the gene matches: 5. The CDR3 runs to 15 residues. CDR1 is SGHNT and CDR2 is YYREEE in the germline V gene (reference sequence). Written as DNA, the CDR3 is TGTGCCAGCAGCTTTGGACAGGGGGCTTGGGAGACCCAGTACTTC. It is translated as CASSFGQGAWETQYF. The complete variable domain, with remaining parts taken from reference TRBV5-4 and TRBJ2-5, reads ETGVTQSPTHLIKTRGQQVTLRCSSQSGHNTVSWYQQALGQGPQFIFQYYREEENGRGNFPPRFSGLQFPNYSSELNVNALELDDSALYLCASSFGQGAWETQYFGPGTRLLVL.

The chain combines TRBV7-2 with TRBJ1-1; 9 bases line up with TRBD1. Unmatched junction bases numbered 6, after V lost 0 bases and J lost 4 bases. Germline loops: CDR1 SGHTA, CDR2 FQGNSA. This CDR3 is built from 16 residues. CDR3 DNA sequence: TGTGCCAGCAGCTTAGCTTTCGACAGGGGGGGCACTGAAGCTTTCTTT. It encodes CASSLAFDRGGTEAFF.

The CDR3 region is CASSSYGGGASDTQYF. The CDR3 nucleotides read TGTGCCAGCAGCTCTTATGGCGGGGGGGCGTCAGATACGCAGTATTTT. The chain is built from TRBV7-3 and TRBJ2-3, with TRBD2 matching 9 bases. The ends lost 4 bases at V and 4 bases at J; junction bases unmatched: 9. The CDR3 consists of 16 residues. In germline, CDR1 is SGHTA, CDR2 FQGTGA. Combining the CDR3 with reference TRBV7-3 and TRBJ2-3 gives the whole variable domain GAGVSQTPSNKVTEKGKYVELRCDPISGHTALYWYRQSLGQGPEFLIYFQGTGAADDSGLPNDRFFAVRPEGSVSTLKIQRTERGDSAVYLCASSSYGGGASDTQYFGPGTRLTVL.

The chain recombines TRBV25-1 with TRBJ2-7, with a weak D call TRBD2 (5 bases). The CDR3 has 15 residues. Trimming removed 1 base at V and 2 bases at J, with 12 bases between. Looked up from germline, CDR1 is MGHDK and CDR2 is SYGVNS. The CDR3 coding sequence is TGTGCCAGCAGTGAATCCGGAGGCAGAACCTACGAGCAGTACTTC. Translated, it gives CASSESGGRTYEQYF.

The rearrangement joins TRBV5-4 to TRBJ1-2; 8 positions match TRBD1. This CDR3 contains 14 residues. V dropped 2 bases and J dropped 8; count of bases not matched to a gene: 8. Per germline, CDR1 SGHNT and CDR2 YYREEE (reference sequence). The CDR3: CASSFGQGLGGYTF. The DNA for the CDR3 is TGTGCCAGCAGCTTCGGACAGGGCCTGGGCGGCTACACCTTC.

V gene TRBV21-1 combines with J gene TRBJ1-2. TRBV21-1 is given as a pseudogene. This CDR3 spans 13 amino acids. Here the CDR3 reads CASSKVASYGYTF. CDR3 sequence (DNA): TGTGCCAGCAGCAAAGTAGCGAGCTATGGCTACACCTTC.